The sequence of this T cell receptor beta chain was determined in a study of graft-versus-host responses after intestinal transplantation. Study at large: Every one of the recipients received anti-thymocyte globulin induction and afterwards took tacrolimus and steroids for about 3 years. Study findings and constraints: GvH clones detected in recipient marrow included some appearing first in ileum or blood.

The germline gives CDR1 SQVTM, CDR2 ANQGSEA. The CDR3 is 14 amino acids. This table comes from immunoSEQ multiplex PCR, and its TCRdb copy is limited to in-frame clones, with some not included. The sample lists 80,000 to 95,000 clones, about 93% occurring once. This clone appeared a few times. Its antigen remains unidentified. A junction boundary mismatches the germline segment, possibly from a read error. The rearrangement uses TRBV29-1 and TRBJ2-3; TRBD2 agrees at 10 bases. This clonotype was obtained from a human donor who received an intestinal transplant. The starting material was unstimulated CD8+ T cells sorted from spleen or lymph node cells, obtained before intestinal transplant. The CDR3: CSVEAGGPRDTQYF. In nucleotides, the CDR3 is TGCAGCGTAGAAGCGGGGGGGCCGCGAGATACGCAGTATTTT.